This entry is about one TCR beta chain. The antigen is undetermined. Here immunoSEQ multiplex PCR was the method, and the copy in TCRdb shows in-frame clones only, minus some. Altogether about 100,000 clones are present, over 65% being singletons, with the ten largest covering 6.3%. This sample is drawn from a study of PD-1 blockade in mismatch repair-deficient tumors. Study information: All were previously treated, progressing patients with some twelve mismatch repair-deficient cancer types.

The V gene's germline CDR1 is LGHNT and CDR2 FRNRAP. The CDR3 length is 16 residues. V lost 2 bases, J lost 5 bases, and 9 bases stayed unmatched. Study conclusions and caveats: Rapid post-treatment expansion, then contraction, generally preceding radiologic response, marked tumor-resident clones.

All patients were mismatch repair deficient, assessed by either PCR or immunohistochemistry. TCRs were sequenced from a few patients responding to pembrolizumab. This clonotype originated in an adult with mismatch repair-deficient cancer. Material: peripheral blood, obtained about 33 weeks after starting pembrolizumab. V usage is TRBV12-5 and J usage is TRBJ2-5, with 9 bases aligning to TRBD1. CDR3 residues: CASGLPRTGVMETQYF. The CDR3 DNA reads TGTGCTAGTGGTTTGCCCCGGACAGGGGTAATGGAGACCCAGTACTTC.